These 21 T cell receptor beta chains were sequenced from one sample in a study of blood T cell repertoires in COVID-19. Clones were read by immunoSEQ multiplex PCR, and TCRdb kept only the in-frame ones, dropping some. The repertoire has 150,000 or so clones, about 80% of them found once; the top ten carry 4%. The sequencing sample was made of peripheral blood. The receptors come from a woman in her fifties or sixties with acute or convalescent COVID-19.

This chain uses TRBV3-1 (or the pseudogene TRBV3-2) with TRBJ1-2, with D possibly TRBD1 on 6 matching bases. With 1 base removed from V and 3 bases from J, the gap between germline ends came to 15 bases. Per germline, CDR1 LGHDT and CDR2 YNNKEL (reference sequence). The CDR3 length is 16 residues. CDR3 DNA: TGTGCCAGCAGCCAAGTGATCACAGGGCTCCACTATGGCTACACCTTC. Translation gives CASSQVITGLHYGYTF.

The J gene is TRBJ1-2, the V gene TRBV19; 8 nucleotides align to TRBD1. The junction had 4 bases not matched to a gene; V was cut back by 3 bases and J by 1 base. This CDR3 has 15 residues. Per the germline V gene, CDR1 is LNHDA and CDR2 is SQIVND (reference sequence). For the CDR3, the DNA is TGTGCCAGTAGTATGGGGGACAGGATTAACTATGGCTACACCTTC. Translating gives CASSMGDRINYGYTF.

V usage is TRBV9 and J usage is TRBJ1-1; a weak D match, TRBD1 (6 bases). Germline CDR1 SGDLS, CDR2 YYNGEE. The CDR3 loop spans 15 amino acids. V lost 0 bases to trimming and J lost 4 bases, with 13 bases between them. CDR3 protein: CASSVASGAPTEAFF. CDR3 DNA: TGTGCCAGCAGCGTAGCGTCAGGGGCCCCCACTGAAGCTTTCTTT.

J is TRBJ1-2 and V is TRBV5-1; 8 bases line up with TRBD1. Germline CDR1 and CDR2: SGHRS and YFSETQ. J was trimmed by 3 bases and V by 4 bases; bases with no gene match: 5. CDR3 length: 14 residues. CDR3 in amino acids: CASSTQGQDYGYTF. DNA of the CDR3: TGCGCCAGCAGCACCCAGGGACAGGACTATGGCTACACCTTC.

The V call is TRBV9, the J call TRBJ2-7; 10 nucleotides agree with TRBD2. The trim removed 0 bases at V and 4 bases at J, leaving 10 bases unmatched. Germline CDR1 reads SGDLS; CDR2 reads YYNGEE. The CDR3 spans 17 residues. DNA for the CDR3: TGTGCCAGCAGCGTAGGGTCAGGACTAGCGGAGCTTTACGAGCAGTACTTC. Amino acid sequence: CASSVGSGLAELYEQYF. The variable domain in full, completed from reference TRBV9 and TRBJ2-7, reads DSGVTQTPKHLITATGQRVTLRCSPRSGDLSVYWYQQSLDQGLQFLIQYYNGEERAKGNILERFSAQQFPDLHSELNLSSLELGDSALYFCASSVGSGLAELYEQYFGPGTRLTVT.

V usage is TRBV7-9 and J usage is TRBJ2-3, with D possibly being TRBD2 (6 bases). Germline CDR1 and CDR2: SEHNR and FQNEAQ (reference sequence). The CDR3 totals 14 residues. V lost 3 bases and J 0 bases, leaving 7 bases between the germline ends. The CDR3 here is CASSFGGSTDTQYF. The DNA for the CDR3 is TGTGCCAGCAGCTTCGGGGGTAGCACAGATACGCAGTATTTT.

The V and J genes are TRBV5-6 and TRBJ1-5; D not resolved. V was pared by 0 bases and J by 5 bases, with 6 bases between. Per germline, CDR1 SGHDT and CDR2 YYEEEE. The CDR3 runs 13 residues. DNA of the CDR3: TGTGCCAGCAGCTTGGGCCCAGATCAGCCCCAGCATTTT. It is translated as CASSLGPDQPQHF.

CDR3 DNA sequence: TGTGCCAGCAGTGAAAATTCTCCTCATCAGCCCCAGCATTTT. Its translation: CASSENSPHQPQHF. The genes are TRBV6-1 and TRBJ1-5, with D uncertain. Germline lookup yields CDR1 MNHNS and CDR2 SASEGT. The CDR3 spans 14 residues. Trimming removed 2 bases from V and 5 bases from J, with 10 bases in between.

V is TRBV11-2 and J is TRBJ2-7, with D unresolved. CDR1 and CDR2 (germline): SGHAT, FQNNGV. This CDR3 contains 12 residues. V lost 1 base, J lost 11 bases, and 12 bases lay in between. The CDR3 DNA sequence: TGTGCCAGCAGCTTAGGAGGTTCACCCGAGTACTTC. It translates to CASSLGGSPEYF. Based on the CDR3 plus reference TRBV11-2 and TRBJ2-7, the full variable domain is EAGVAQSPRYKIIEKRQSVAFWCNPISGHATLYWYQQILGQGPKLLIQFQNNGVVDDSQLPKDRFSAERLKGVDSTLKIQPAKLEDSAVYLCASSLGGSPEYFGPGTRLTVT.

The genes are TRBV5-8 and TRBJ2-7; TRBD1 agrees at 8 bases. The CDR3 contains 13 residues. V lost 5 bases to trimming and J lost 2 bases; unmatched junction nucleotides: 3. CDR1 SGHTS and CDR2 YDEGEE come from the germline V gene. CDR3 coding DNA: TGTGCCAGCAGTAGGACAGGGCCCTACGAGCAGTACTTC. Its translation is CASSRTGPYEQYF.

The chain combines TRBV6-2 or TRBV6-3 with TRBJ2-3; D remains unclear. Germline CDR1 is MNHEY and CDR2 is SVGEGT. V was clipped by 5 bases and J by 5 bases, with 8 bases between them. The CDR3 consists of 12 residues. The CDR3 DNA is TGTGCCAGCAGTACGGTCAAAGATACGCAGTATTTT. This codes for CASSTVKDTQYF.

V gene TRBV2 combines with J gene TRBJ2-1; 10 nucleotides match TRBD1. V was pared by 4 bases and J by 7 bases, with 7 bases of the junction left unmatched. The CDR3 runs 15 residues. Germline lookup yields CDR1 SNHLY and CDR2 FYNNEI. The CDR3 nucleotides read TGTGCCAGCAGTGCCGGACAGGGGGTGGGAAATGAGCAGTTCTTC. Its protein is CASSAGQGVGNEQFF.

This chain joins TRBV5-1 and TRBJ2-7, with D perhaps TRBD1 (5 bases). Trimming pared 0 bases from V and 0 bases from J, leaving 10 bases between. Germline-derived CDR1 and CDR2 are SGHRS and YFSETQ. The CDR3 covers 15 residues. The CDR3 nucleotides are TGCGCCAGCAGCTTGGTCCAGGGTCTCTCCTACGAGCAGTACTTC. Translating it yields CASSLVQGLSYEQYF.

The CDR3 DNA reads as TGTGCCACCCAAGGGACAGTCAGCTCCTACGAGCAGTACTTC. It codes for CATQGTVSSYEQYF. The V gene is TRBV28, the J gene TRBJ2-7; 7 bases line up with TRBD1. Germline CDR1 reads MDHEN; CDR2 reads SYDVKM. The CDR3 length is 14 residues. V dropped 10 bases and J dropped 0; count of bases not matched to a gene: 9.

CDR3 sequence reads: CASSPGEMGGRSNYGYTF. The CDR3 bases are TGTGCCAGCAGCCCGGGCGAAATGGGGGGACGATCCAACTATGGCTACACCTTC. V gene TRBV5-4 combines with J gene TRBJ1-2; tentatively, D is TRBD1 (5 bases). Trimming took off 4 bases at V and 2 bases at J, with 24 bases between the two ends. The V gene's germline CDR1 is SGHNT and CDR2 YYREEE (reference sequence). The CDR3 has 18 amino acids. The full variable domain, completed using reference TRBV5-4 and TRBJ1-2, is ETGVTQSPTHLIKTRGQQVTLRCSSQSGHNTVSWYQQALGQGPQFIFQYYREEENGRGNFPPRFSGLQFPNYSSELNVNALELDDSALYLCASSPGEMGGRSNYGYTFGSGTRLTVV.

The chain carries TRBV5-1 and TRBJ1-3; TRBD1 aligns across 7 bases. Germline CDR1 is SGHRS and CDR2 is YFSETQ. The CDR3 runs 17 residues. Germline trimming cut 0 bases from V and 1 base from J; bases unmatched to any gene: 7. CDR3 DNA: TGCGCCAGCAGCTTGGTGTCAGGGGGGCGGTCTGGAAACACCATATATTTT. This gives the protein CASSLVSGGRSGNTIYF.

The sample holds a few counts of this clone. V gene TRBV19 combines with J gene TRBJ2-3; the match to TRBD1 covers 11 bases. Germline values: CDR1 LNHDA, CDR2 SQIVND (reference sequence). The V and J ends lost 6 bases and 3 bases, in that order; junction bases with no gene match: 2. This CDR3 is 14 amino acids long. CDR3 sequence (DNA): TGTGCCAGTAGGGACAGGGGGCGTACAGATACGCAGTATTTT. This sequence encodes CASRDRGRTDTQYF.

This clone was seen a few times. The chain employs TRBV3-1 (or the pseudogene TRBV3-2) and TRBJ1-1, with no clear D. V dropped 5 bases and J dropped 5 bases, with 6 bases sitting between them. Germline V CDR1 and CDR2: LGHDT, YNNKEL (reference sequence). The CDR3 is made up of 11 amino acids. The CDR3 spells CASSLATEAFF. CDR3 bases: TGTGCCAGCAGCTTAGCGACTGAAGCTTTCTTT.

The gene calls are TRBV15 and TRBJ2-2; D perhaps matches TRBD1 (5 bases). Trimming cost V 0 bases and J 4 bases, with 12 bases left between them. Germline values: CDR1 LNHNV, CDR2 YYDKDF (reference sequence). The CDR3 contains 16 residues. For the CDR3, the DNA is TGTGCCACCAGCAGAGAAGTACACAGGTCCACCGGGGAGCTGTTTTTT. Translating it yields CATSREVHRSTGELFF.

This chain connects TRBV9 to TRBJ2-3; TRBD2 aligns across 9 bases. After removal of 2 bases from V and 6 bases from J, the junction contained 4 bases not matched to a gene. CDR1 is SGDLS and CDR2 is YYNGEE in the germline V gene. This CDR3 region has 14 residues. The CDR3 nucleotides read TGTGCCAGCAGCGTTAGCGGGAGTTGGGATACGCAGTATTTT. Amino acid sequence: CASSVSGSWDTQYF.

The CDR3 reads CATSDFSGAGGNYNEQFF. CDR3 DNA: TGTGCCACCAGTGATTTTTCGGGAGCGGGAGGGAACTACAATGAGCAGTTCTTC. The V gene is TRBV24-1, the J gene TRBJ2-1, with TRBD2 matching 10 bases. V shed 1 base, J shed 3 bases, and the junction held 8 bases outside the gene matches. The CDR3 sequence is 18 residues long. Looked up from germline, CDR1 is KGHDR and CDR2 is SFDVKD.